This is a list of T cell receptor beta chains from one sample in a study of blood T cells in healthy people across ages. One entry per CDR3 protein results from TCRdb running MiXCR on the 5' RACE reads. Of about 1.6 million distinct CDR3 sequences in the sample, 34% are singletons; the top ten hold about 10%. Sequencing was performed on blood. These receptors originate from a woman aged 30 to 39 in good health. Each CDR3 is given with its conserved first and last residue. The D gene is left open where the match is weak. Expanded clones are given a class, and other clones once, few, many or no size at all.

CDR3nt	CDR3aa	abundance	v_gene	j_gene	d_gene
TGCGCCAGCAGCTTCCCCCGGACGGGGGGCGACAATGAGCAGTTCTTC	CASSFPRTGGDNEQFF	few	TRBV5-1	TRBJ2-1	NA
TGCAGTGGGGACCTCTGGGCTAGCGGGAGGCCCATGGATGAGCAGTTCTTC	CSGDLWASGRPMDEQFF	few	TRBV20-1	TRBJ2-1	TRBD2
TGCGCCAGCAGCCTGGGGACAGCGGTCTCCTACAATGAGCAGTTCTTC	CASSLGTAVSYNEQFF	NA	TRBV4-1	TRBJ2-1	TRBD1
TGTGCCGGCAGTTTGGGTCAGAACACTGAAGCTTTCTTT	CAGSLGQNTEAFF	NA	TRBV12-3/TRBV12-4	TRBJ1-1	NA
TGTGCCAGCAGGCCTCAGGGAAACTATGGCTACACCTTC	CASRPQGNYGYTF	many	TRBV6-6	TRBJ1-2	NA
TGCAGTTTAGAGGCCATGGGAGGGCCAACAACTGATGAAAAACTGTTTTTT	CSLEAMGGPTTDEKLFF	NA	TRBV20-1	TRBJ1-4	NA
TGTGCCAGCGGGGGGACTAGCGTAGGGAACCGAGAGACCCAGTACTTC	CASGGTSVGNRETQYF	NA	TRBV2	TRBJ2-5	TRBD2
TGCAGTGCTTTCGACAGGGCGGTGAGCTACGAGCAGTACTTC	CSAFDRAVSYEQYF	NA	TRBV20-1	TRBJ2-7	TRBD1
TGTGCCAGCAGCCCACTCGGCTTCCCCCGTCTAGAGACCCAGTACTTC	CASSPLGFPRLETQYF	few	TRBV3-1	TRBJ2-5	NA
TGTGCCAGCATGAATTCCCGAGGGAACACTGAAGCTTTCTTT	CASMNSRGNTEAFF	NA	TRBV2	TRBJ1-1	NA
TGTGCCAGCAGCGGGGACGGAAGAAACACCGGGGAGCTGTTTTTT	CASSGDGRNTGELFF	NA	TRBV2	TRBJ2-2	NA
TGCAGCACCGGACTAGCTGCAGATACGCAGTATTTT	CSTGLAADTQYF	many	TRBV29-1	TRBJ2-3	TRBD2
TGTGCCAGCAGCTTAGAGGCTAGCAATATCTACGAGCAGTACTTC	CASSLEASNIYEQYF	NA	TRBV11-2	TRBJ2-7	NA
TGTGCCAGCAGTTTTTCAGGAAACCAAGAGACCCAGTACTTC	CASSFSGNQETQYF	many	TRBV5-1	TRBJ2-5	NA
TGTGCCAGCAGTTATAGGGGCGGGGGGAGCTATGGCTACACCTTC	CASSYRGGGSYGYTF	few	TRBV28	TRBJ1-2	NA
TGTGCCAGCAGCTACAGGGATGAGCAGTTCTTC	CASSYRDEQFF	few	TRBV5-6	TRBJ2-1	NA
TGTGCCAGCAGCTTGGTACCGGCGGGGAATGGCTACACCTTC	CASSLVPAGNGYTF	few	TRBV13	TRBJ1-2	NA
TGCGCCAGCAGCCACACACCGAGAGGGGGATTTGAAAAACTGTTTTTT	CASSHTPRGGFEKLFF	few	TRBV4-1	TRBJ1-4	NA
TGCAGTGCTATCTCGGGACAGGGGGCAAAAGAGCAGTTCTTC	CSAISGQGAKEQFF	NA	TRBV20-1	TRBJ2-1	TRBD1
TGCGCCAGCAGCTTGGGTCACAGCAACTCCTACGAGCAGTACTTC	CASSLGHSNSYEQYF	NA	TRBV5-1	TRBJ2-7	NA
TGTGCCAGCAGTCAGTTTGAAGCGGGCCTCACAGATACGCAGTATTTT	CASSQFEAGLTDTQYF	NA	TRBV6-1	TRBJ2-3	NA
TGTGCCATCAGTGAGTTAGGTAGCGGCTACAATGAGCAGTTCTTC	CAISELGSGYNEQFF	NA	TRBV10-3	TRBJ2-1	NA
TGCGCCAGCAGCCTGGCCCATTGGGTCGAGAGCACAGATACGCAGTATTTT	CASSLAHWVESTDTQYF	many	TRBV5-1	TRBJ2-3	NA
TGTGCCAGCAGTCCCTGGGGGTCAGGGGGCCTCTCCTACGAGCAGTACTTC	CASSPWGSGGLSYEQYF	NA	TRBV28	TRBJ2-7	TRBD1
TGTGCCAGCAGCGTAGGTTGGAGCTCCTACAATGAGCAGTTCTTC	CASSVGWSSYNEQFF	NA	TRBV9	TRBJ2-1	NA
TGTGCCAGCAGCGAGACCGAGTCCCTTTCCAAAAACATTCAGTACTTC	CASSETESLSKNIQYF	NA	TRBV6-1	TRBJ2-4	NA
TGCGCCAGCGGAACTGGGACAGGCCCCACCGGGGAGCTGTTTTTT	CASGTGTGPTGELFF	NA	TRBV5-1	TRBJ2-2	TRBD1
TGCGCCAGCAGCTTGGGATACCCGGGGATGGTGCACTATGGCTACACCTTC	CASSLGYPGMVHYGYTF	NA	TRBV5-1	TRBJ1-2	NA
TGCGCCAGCAGCAGGATTGAGAATTCACCCCTCCACTTT	CASSRIENSPLHF	NA	TRBV4-1	TRBJ1-6	NA
TGTGCCTGGTCCTCCCCCAGGGCCACTGAAGCTTTCTTT	CAWSSPRATEAFF	NA	TRBV30	TRBJ1-1	NA
TGCGCCAGCAGCTTGGCCGCGGGCAGGGGAACCTACGAGCAGTACTTC	CASSLAAGRGTYEQYF	NA	TRBV5-1	TRBJ2-7	NA
TGCGCCAGCAGCCAAGAATGGCAGCCAAATCAGCCCCAGCATTTT	CASSQEWQPNQPQHF	NA	TRBV4-1	TRBJ1-5	NA
TGTGCCAGCAGTTCAGCGGCTAGCGGACGGAATGAGCAGTTCTTC	CASSSAASGRNEQFF	few	TRBV2	TRBJ2-1	TRBD2
TGCGCCAGCAGCCAAGAAGGACTAGCGGGCTACGAGCAGTACTTC	CASSQEGLAGYEQYF	NA	TRBV4-1	TRBJ2-7	TRBD2
TGCGCCAGCAGTGACTGGACAGGGGCGACACAATCCTTAACCGGGGAGCTGTTTTTT	CASSDWTGATQSLTGELFF	NA	TRBV10-1	TRBJ2-2	TRBD1
TGTGCCAGCGGTGAGCTAGCGGCCTTCACAGATACGCAGTATTTT	CASGELAAFTDTQYF	NA	TRBV2	TRBJ2-3	TRBD2
TGTGCCAGCAGCTTAGTAAAGGCTAATGAGCAGTTCTTC	CASSLVKANEQFF	NA	TRBV7-2	TRBJ2-1	NA
TGTGCCTGGAGTGTACCCCCGGGGGCAGGAGGCTTGACTGAAGCTTTCTTT	CAWSVPPGAGGLTEAFF	NA	TRBV30	TRBJ1-1	NA
TGCAGTGTTCGGCCCCCCCAGGAGGGCCGAGAGACCCAGTACTTC	CSVRPPQEGRETQYF	NA	TRBV20-1	TRBJ2-5	NA
TGCAGTGCTCAATTCGGACTAGCGGAAGAGACCCAGTACTTC	CSAQFGLAEETQYF	few	TRBV20-1	TRBJ2-5	TRBD2
TGCGCCAGCACCGAGGACGGAAGCTCCTACGAGCAGTACTTC	CASTEDGSSYEQYF	few	TRBV5-1	TRBJ2-7	NA
TGTGCCAGCAGACTGGACCCAACCCGTAACTATGGCTACACCTTC	CASRLDPTRNYGYTF	few	TRBV5-5	TRBJ1-2	NA
TGTGCCAGCAGTCGAGGACAGGGACGGGACGAGCAGTACTTC	CASSRGQGRDEQYF	NA	TRBV6-5	TRBJ2-7	TRBD1
TGTGCCAGCAGCCCCGCTGGTGGAGGGGCAGATACGCAGTATTTT	CASSPAGGGADTQYF	few	TRBV5-5	TRBJ2-3	NA
TGCAGTGCGAACGCGAGGAGTGAAGCTTTCTTT	CSANARSEAFF	few	TRBV20-1	TRBJ1-1	NA
TGTGCCAGCAGCGTAGCGGGGGCTAGCTACACCTTC	CASSVAGASYTF	NA	TRBV9	TRBJ1-2	NA
TGTGCCAGCGGAGACCCCTCCCTTAGCAGCAATGAGCAGTTCTTC	CASGDPSLSSNEQFF	few	TRBV27	TRBJ2-1	NA
TGCGCCAGCAGCTTGGGGCCAAGGGTGGAGGAGACCCAGTACTTC	CASSLGPRVEETQYF	NA	TRBV5-1	TRBJ2-5	NA
TGCGCCAGCAGCTCACCGGGACTAGCGACAGAGACCCAGTACTTC	CASSSPGLATETQYF	NA	TRBV5-1	TRBJ2-5	TRBD2
TGTGCCAGCAGTTACGCGGATAGGAAGGTTCGCTACACCTTC	CASSYADRKVRYTF	few	TRBV2	TRBJ1-2	NA
TGTGCCAGCAGTGGGGGACTAGCGGGAGATCTATACGAGCAGTACTTC	CASSGGLAGDLYEQYF	NA	TRBV6-1	TRBJ2-7	TRBD2
TGTGCCAGCAGCTCTCTGACTAGTACCACCTACAATGAGCAGTTCTTC	CASSSLTSTTYNEQFF	few	TRBV13	TRBJ2-1	NA
TGTGCCAGCAGCTTAGGAGGGGGCGTCTTAGACGAGCAGTACTTC	CASSLGGGVLDEQYF	NA	TRBV11-2	TRBJ2-7	TRBD1
TGTGCCAGCAACCGCATGCCGATAGAGACCCAGTACTTC	CASNRMPIETQYF	few	TRBV2	TRBJ2-5	NA
TGCAGTGCCCTAGGAGGGGGGCGCACAGATACGCAGTATTTT	CSALGGGRTDTQYF	many	TRBV20-1	TRBJ2-3	NA
TGTGCCAGCAGTGAAGCGCTTCGAGACTCCCCATTAGAGACCCAGTACTTC	CASSEALRDSPLETQYF	few	TRBV2	TRBJ2-5	NA
TGTGCCAGCAGCTACCACGTCGTGGAGAACACTGAAGCTTTCTTT	CASSYHVVENTEAFF	few	TRBV13	TRBJ1-1	NA
TGCAGTGCTCATGACGGCCCCTATGGCTACACCTTC	CSAHDGPYGYTF	NA	TRBV20-1	TRBJ1-2	NA
TGTGCCAGCAGTTACCCTAGCGGGGGGGTCAATGAGCAGTTCTTC	CASSYPSGGVNEQFF	NA	TRBV12-3/TRBV12-4	TRBJ2-1	TRBD2
TGCGCCAGCAGCTTACCGGCCCTGCCCAACGGGGATACGCAGTATTTT	CASSLPALPNGDTQYF	NA	TRBV5-1	TRBJ2-3	NA